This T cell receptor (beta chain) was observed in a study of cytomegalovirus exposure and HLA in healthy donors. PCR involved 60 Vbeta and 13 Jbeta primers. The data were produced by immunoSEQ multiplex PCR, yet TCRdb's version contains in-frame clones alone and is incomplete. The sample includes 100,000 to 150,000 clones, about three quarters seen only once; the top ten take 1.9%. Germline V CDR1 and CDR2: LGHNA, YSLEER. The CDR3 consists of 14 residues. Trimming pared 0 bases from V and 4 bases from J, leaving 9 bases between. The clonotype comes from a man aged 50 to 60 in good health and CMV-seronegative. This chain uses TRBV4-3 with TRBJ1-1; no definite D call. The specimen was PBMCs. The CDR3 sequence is CASSQDLSITEAFF. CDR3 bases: TGCGCCAGCAGCCAAGATTTGTCTATCACTGAAGCTTTCTTT.